Listed here are 8 T cell receptor beta chains from one sample, sequenced in a study of control samples from healthy donors and cancer patients (dated by TCRdb to about 2020). The method behind the library was the immunoSEQ multiplex PCR assay. Imported from immuneACCESS, the table was reduced by TCRdb to in-frame sequences with V and J called. These copies leave out some clones; in studies compared against another copy, an unresolved V gene accounts for under half, and the cause of the remainder is not known. The sample has 80,000 to 100,000 clones on record, 85% to 90% of them singletons. Roughly 15% of the sample rests with the top ten. Sequenced sample: blood. All receptors come from a man aged 25-40 years in good health.

V gene TRBV6-4 combines with J gene TRBJ1-2; weak D call: TRBD1 (5 bases). The CDR3 consists of 13 residues. Trimming stripped 3 bases from V and 8 bases from J, with 13 bases between. The V gene's germline CDR1 is MRHNA and CDR2 SNTAGT. Here the CDR3 DNA reads TGTGCCAGCAGTGAACTACTGGGGGTCGGCTACACCTTC. Its protein is CASSELLGVGYTF.

V gene TRBV28 combines with J gene TRBJ2-7, with a weak D call TRBD1 (5 bases). CDR1 is MDHEN and CDR2 is SYDVKM in the germline V gene. V lost 6 bases and J lost 4, with 16 bases in between. This CDR3 is built from 14 residues. CDR3 DNA: TGTGCCAGCAGATTGACAGTCCCAACTTACGAGCAGTACTTC. This gives the protein CASRLTVPTYEQYF.

The chain combines TRBV12-3 or TRBV12-4 with TRBJ1-3; D not certain. This CDR3 is 12 amino acids long. Trimming took off 7 bases at V and 0 bases at J, with 4 bases between the two ends. CDR3 sequence (DNA): TGTGCCAGCACCCCCTCTGGAAACACCATATATTTT. Encoded protein: CASTPSGNTIYF.

This chain's CDR3 is CASSSPSGGAWETQYF. The CDR3 nucleotides read TGTGCCAGCTCATCTCCCTCAGGGGGCGCTTGGGAGACCCAGTACTTC. This chain uses TRBV18 with TRBJ2-5, with 8 bases aligning to TRBD1. J was trimmed by 5 bases and V by 5 bases; bases with no gene match: 13. Germline CDR1 KGHSH, CDR2 LQKENI. CDR3 length: 16 amino acids.

This sequence joins TRBV27 and TRBJ1-2; a weak D match, TRBD1 (6 bases). The germline gives CDR1 MNHEY, CDR2 SMNVEV (reference sequence). This CDR3 region has 14 residues. Trimming stripped 5 bases from V and 3 bases from J, with 13 bases between. The CDR3 loop reads CASSVLQGDYGYTF. For the CDR3, the DNA is TGTGCCAGCAGTGTACTACAGGGCGACTATGGCTACACCTTC.

The CDR3 region is CASSFKGAAETQYF. DNA of the CDR3: TGTGCCAGCAGCTTTAAGGGGGCGGCAGAGACCCAGTACTTC. V gene TRBV7-9 combines with J gene TRBJ2-5; 7 bases align to TRBD1. The CDR3 spans 14 residues. Trimming removed 3 bases from V and 4 bases from J; junction bases left unmatched: 5. In germline, CDR1 is SEHNR, CDR2 FQNEAQ (reference sequence).

This rearrangement joins TRBV12-3 or TRBV12-4 to TRBJ1-3; no definite D call. Trimming took 6 bases from V and 4 from J, leaving 7 bases between them. There are 12 residues in the CDR3. CDR3 residues: CASRDGGNTIYF. The CDR3 nucleotides are TGTGCCAGCAGAGACGGCGGAAACACCATATATTTT.

The rearrangement links TRBV30 to TRBJ2-2; 9 nucleotides line up with TRBD2. Germline V gene data show CDR1 as GTSNPN and CDR2 as SVGIG (reference sequence). V shed 8 bases, J shed 8 bases, and the junction held 21 bases outside the gene matches. The CDR3 has 17 amino acids. The CDR3, as DNA: TGTGCCATAAATCCGGGGGGCGGGAGGGCCACAATAGGGGAGCTGTTTTTT. Its protein is CAINPGGGRATIGELFF.